This is a list of T cell receptor beta chains from one sample in a study of early T cells in non-severe SARS-CoV-2 infection. TCRdb fed the 5' RACE reads into MiXCR, producing one record per CDR3 protein. The sample lists about 66,000 distinct CDR3 sequences, around 20% occurring once. The specimen was whole blood, collected at baseline. All receptors derive from an adult who was a healthcare worker with PCR-confirmed SARS-CoV-2 infection or an uninfected control (not recorded which). CDR3s include the opening cysteine and the closing phenylalanine or tryptophan. D genes are given only for firm matches. Some rows mark clone size as missing; the rest say once, few, many or name a class of expanded clone.

TRBJ2-1 few NA TRBV7-2 TGTGCCAGCAGCTTAACTGGGAGCTTCAATGAGCAGTTCTTC CASSLTGSFNEQFF
TRBJ1-5 many NA TRBV7-9 TGTGCCAGCAGCCTAGGGGGAGGACCTCAGCCCCAGCATTTT CASSLGGGPQPQHF
TRBJ2-1 few NA TRBV7-6 TGTGCCAGCAGCTTAGTCCCCCCGTGGAGGGTTAGAGAGCAGTTCTTC CASSLVPPWRVREQFF
TRBJ2-5 many NA TRBV7-8 TGTGCCAGCAGCTTTGACAGTAAAGAGACCCAGTACTTC CASSFDSKETQYF
TRBJ1-3 few NA TRBV7-9 TGTGCCAGCAGCTTAGTAGGAGGAGGCACCATATATTTT CASSLVGGGTIYF
TRBJ1-2 many NA TRBV5-1 TGCGCCAGCAGCTTGGGAAGAGGAAGTGATGGCTACACCTTC CASSLGRGSDGYTF
TRBJ1-2 many TRBD1 TRBV30 TGTGCCTGGAGTTCGCTCGGACAGGGCGGTGGCTACACCTTC CAWSSLGQGGGYTF
TRBJ1-1 NA NA TRBV27 TGTGCCAGCAGTTCCGGGACAGAAGCTTTCTTT CASSSGTEAFF
TRBJ1-1 NA NA TRBV10-1 TGCGCCAGCACAGGAAAAACCCGGCACTTGAACACTGAAGCTTTCTTT CASTGKTRHLNTEAFF
TRBJ2-1 few NA TRBV27 TGTGCCAGCGGTTTCCAGGGGTCCTACAATGAGCAGTTCTTC CASGFQGSYNEQFF
TRBJ1-3 many NA TRBV30 TGTGCCACCAGTCCACGGCGCTCTGGAAACACCATATATTTT CATSPRRSGNTIYF
TRBJ2-1 NA NA TRBV7-9 TGTGCCAGCAGCTTAGAACGGTACAGGGCCTCCTACAATGAGCAGTTCTTC CASSLERYRASYNEQFF
TRBJ1-6 NA NA TRBV7-2 TGTGCCAGCAGCCCGACCGGTCTTTCACCCCTCCACTTT CASSPTGLSPLHF
TRBJ2-2 many TRBD1 TRBV4-1 TGCGCCAGCAGCCAACCTCCGACAGGGGAAGACACCGGGGAGCTGTTTTTT CASSQPPTGEDTGELFF
TRBJ2-3 few NA TRBV4-2 TGTGCCAGCAGCCAAGAGGCGGCGTTTTTGCGGACAGATACGCAGTATTTT CASSQEAAFLRTDTQYF
TRBJ2-2 few NA TRBV20-1 TGCAGTGCTAGAGGCTCGGGTGACACCGGGGAGCTGTTTTTT CSARGSGDTGELFF
TRBJ2-7 NA TRBD1 TRBV7-6 TGTGCCAGCAGCCAGCTAAGACAGGGACCTGAGCAGTACTTC CASSQLRQGPEQYF
TRBJ1-5 NA NA TRBV29-1 TGCAGCGTTTGGGAGGGGAGCAATCAGCCCCAGCATTTT CSVWEGSNQPQHF
TRBJ2-3 few NA TRBV9 TGTGCCAGCAGCGTAGGGGCCGGTGGAGGAACAGATACGCAGTATTTT CASSVGAGGGTDTQYF
TRBJ2-7 NA TRBD2 TRBV12-5 TGTGCTAGTGCCCTCCAGGGAGGGTTAAATCGCGAGCAGTACTTC CASALQGGLNREQYF
TRBJ2-3 NA NA TRBV7-3 TGTGCCAGCAGCTTGAGCGGACCCACAGATACGCAGTATTTT CASSLSGPTDTQYF
TRBJ2-3 many NA TRBV11-2 TGTGCCAGCGGGGGTACGACAGATACGCAGTATTTT CASGGTTDTQYF
TRBJ1-1 NA TRBD1 TRBV20-1 TGCAGTGCTAGCGGGGCCTTACAGGGGCACACTGAAGCTTTCTTT CSASGALQGHTEAFF
TRBJ1-4 few NA TRBV6-5 TGTGCCAGCAGCCTTGCCGGGGCCAGGGGAGAAAAACTGTTTTTT CASSLAGARGEKLFF
TRBJ1-1 NA NA TRBV13 TGTGCCAGCAGCCAGTATTTTGGTGAAGCTTTCTTT CASSQYFGEAFF
TRBJ2-7 few NA TRBV4-2 TGTGCCAGCAGCCAAGTAAAGGGGCAGGGCTACGAGCAGTACTTC CASSQVKGQGYEQYF
TRBJ1-5 NA TRBD1 TRBV18 TGTGCCAGCTCACCCGCTGGACAGGGCAATCAGCCCCAGCATTTT CASSPAGQGNQPQHF
TRBJ2-7 NA TRBD1 TRBV7-6 TGTGCCAGCAGTCAGGGACAGGCTCTCTCCTACGAGCAGTACTTC CASSQGQALSYEQYF
TRBJ2-3 few NA TRBV7-9 TGTGCCAGCAGTTCTAGCCGGTGGGCAGATACGCAGTATTTT CASSSSRWADTQYF